This TCR beta chain stems from a study of graft-versus-host responses after intestinal transplantation. On the study more broadly: Transplant types were multivisceral, liver-intestinal, or isolated intestinal. Recipients across the board were started on anti-thymocyte globulin induction, then kept on tacrolimus and steroids for around 3 years.

On this clone itself: Its antigen is unknown.

V was clipped by 4 bases and J by 8 bases; unmatched bases: 5. Germline CDR1 is MNHNY and CDR2 is SVGAGI (reference sequence). The CDR3 has 12 residues. Generated by immunoSEQ multiplex PCR, the TCRdb table keeps only in-frame clones and is missing some. The table lists some 120,000 clones, around 94% of them singletons. Whole-study findings and limits: Graft-donor T cell macrochimerism coincided with high graft-versus-host to host-versus-graft clonal ratios in allografts. Investigators detected GvH clones in recipient marrow, with some emerging earlier in ileum or blood.

This sequence joins TRBV6-6 and TRBJ2-7, with 7 bases that match TRBD1. The sample consisted of unstimulated CD8+ T cells sorted from spleen or lymph node cells, taken before transplant. The TCR was taken from a human donor who was the organ donor for an intestinal transplant. The CDR3: CASSSDRAKQYF. DNA for the CDR3: TGTGCCAGCAGTTCCGACAGGGCTAAGCAGTACTTC.